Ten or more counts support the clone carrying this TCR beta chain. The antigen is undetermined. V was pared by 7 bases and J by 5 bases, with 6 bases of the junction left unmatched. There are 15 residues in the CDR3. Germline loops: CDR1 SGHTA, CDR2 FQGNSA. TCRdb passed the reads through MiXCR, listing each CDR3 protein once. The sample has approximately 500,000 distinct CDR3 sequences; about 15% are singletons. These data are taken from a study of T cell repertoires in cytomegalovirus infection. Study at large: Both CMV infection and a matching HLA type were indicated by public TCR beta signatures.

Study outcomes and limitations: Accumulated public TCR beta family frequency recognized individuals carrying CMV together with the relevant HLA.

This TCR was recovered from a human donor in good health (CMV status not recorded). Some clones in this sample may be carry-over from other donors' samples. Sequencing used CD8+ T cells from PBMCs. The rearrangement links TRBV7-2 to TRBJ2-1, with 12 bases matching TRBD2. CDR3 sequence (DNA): TGTGCCAGCAACCTACTAGCGGGAGGAGACAATGAGCAGTTCTTC. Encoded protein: CASNLLAGGDNEQFF.